Included here is one TCR beta chain sequence, with context. CDR1 is SGHKS, CDR2 YYEKEE, per germline (reference sequence). With 0 bases removed from V and 3 bases from J, the gap between germline ends came to 10 bases. The CDR3 length is 15 residues. A second roughly 6 to 11 cycle PCR used barcoded and J-beta primers. TCRdb processed the 5' RACE reads anew with MiXCR; each CDR3 protein has one entry. This sample has about 600,000 distinct CDR3 sequences; 40% to 55% occur once, and the top ten carry around 25%. The data stem from a study of blood T cells in healthy people across ages. Study summary: With template switching, about one barcoded beta molecule was captured per two T cells.

Sequencing was done on a sample of blood. This clonotype was obtained from a man older than 75 in good health. The J gene is TRBJ2-1, the V gene TRBV5-5; tentative D call: TRBD2 (5 bases). Here the CDR3 reads CASSLELVFYNEQFF. CDR3 nucleotides: TGTGCCAGCAGCTTGGAACTAGTTTTCTACAATGAGCAGTTCTTC.